This T cell receptor beta chain was sequenced in a study of cytomegalovirus exposure and HLA in healthy donors. General study results and limits: A later analysis found first-cohort TCR clusters tended to co-occur in the 100 to 150 validation repertoires.

The donors were members of the roughly 120-subject validation cohort (separate from the approximately 670-subject first cohort). On this clone: The target antigen is unknown.

The data were produced by immunoSEQ multiplex PCR, yet TCRdb's version contains in-frame clones alone and is incomplete. The table includes roughly 250,000 clones, 75% to 90% detected once. V lost 3 bases to trimming and J lost 0 bases, with 18 bases between them. Germline lookup yields CDR1 SGHRS and CDR2 YFSETQ. The CDR3 runs 18 residues. This chain links TRBV5-1 with TRBJ1-4; no definite D call. The sequence came from a woman in her twenties or thirties in good health and CMV-seropositive. Sequencing input: PBMCs. CDR3 nucleotide sequence: TGCGCCAGCAGCTCGCCTGAGGAGGCCAGTGCAACTAATGAAAAACTGTTTTTT. It specifies CASSSPEEASATNEKLFF.